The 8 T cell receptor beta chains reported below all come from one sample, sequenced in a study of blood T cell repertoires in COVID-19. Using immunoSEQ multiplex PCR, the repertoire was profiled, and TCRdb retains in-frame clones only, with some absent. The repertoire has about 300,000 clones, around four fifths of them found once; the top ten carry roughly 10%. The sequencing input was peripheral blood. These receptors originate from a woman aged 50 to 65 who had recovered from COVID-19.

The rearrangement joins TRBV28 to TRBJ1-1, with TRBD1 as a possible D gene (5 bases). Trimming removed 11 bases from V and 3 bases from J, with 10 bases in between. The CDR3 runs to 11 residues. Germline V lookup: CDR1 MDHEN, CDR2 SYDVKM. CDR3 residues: CAWRGDTEAFF. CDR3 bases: TGTGCCTGGAGGGGCGACACTGAAGCTTTCTTT.

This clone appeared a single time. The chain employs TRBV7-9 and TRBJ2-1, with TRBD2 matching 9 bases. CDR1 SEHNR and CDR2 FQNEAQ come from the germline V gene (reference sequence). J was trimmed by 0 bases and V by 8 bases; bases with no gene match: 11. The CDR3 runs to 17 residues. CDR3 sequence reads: CASAGLAGTSSYNEQFF. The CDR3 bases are TGTGCCAGCGCAGGCCTAGCGGGGACAAGCTCCTACAATGAGCAGTTCTTC.

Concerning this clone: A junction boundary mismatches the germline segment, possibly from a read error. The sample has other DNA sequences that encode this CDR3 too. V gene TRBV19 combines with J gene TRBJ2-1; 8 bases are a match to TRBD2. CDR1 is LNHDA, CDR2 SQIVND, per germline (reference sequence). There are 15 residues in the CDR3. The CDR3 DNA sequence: TGTGCCTGTAGTTTTGGGACCGGGGCGGGGGGTGAGCAGTTCTTC. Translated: CACSFGTGAGGEQFF.

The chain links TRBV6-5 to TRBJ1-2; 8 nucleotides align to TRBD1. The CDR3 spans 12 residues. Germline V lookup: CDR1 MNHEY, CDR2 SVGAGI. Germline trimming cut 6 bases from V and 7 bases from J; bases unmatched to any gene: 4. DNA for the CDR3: TGTGCCAGCAGGGCCAGGGGGCCTGGCTACACCTTC. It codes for CASRARGPGYTF.

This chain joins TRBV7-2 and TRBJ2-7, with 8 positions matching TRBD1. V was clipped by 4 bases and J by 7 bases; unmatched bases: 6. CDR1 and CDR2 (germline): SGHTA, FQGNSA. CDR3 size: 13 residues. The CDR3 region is CASSSGQGGEQYF. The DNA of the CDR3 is TGTGCCAGCAGCTCCGGACAGGGCGGAGAGCAGTACTTC.

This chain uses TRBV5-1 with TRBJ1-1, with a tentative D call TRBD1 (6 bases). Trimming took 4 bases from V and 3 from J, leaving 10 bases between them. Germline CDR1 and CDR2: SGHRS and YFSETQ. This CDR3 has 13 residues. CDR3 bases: TGCGCCAGCAGCCTGCGACAGGACACTGAAGCTTTCTTT. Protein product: CASSLRQDTEAFF.

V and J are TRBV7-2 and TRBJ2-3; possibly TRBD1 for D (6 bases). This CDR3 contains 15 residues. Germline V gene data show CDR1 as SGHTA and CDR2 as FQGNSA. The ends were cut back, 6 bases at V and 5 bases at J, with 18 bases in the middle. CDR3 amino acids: CASRFEQGPRDTQYF. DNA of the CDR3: TGTGCCAGCAGATTCGAGCAGGGGCCGAGAGATACGCAGTATTTT.

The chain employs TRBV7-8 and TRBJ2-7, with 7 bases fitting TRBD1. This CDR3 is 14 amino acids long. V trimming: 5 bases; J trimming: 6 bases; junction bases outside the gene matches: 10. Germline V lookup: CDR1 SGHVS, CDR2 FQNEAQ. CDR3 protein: CASSNRQGSSEQYF. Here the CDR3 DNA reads TGTGCCAGCAGCAACCGACAGGGCTCTTCCGAGCAGTACTTC.